The present TCR beta chain was sequenced within a study of T-cell reconstitution after alpha-beta-depleted transplantation in children. Researchers prepared the TCRbeta library using unique molecular identifiers, the study reports. TCRdb re-analysed the PCR reads in MiXCR, keeping a single row per CDR3 protein. This sample has 97,000 or so distinct CDR3 sequences, with roughly 7.6% found just once. At least ten counts were recorded for this clonotype. The CDR3 runs 15 residues. In germline, CDR1 is MRHNA, CDR2 SNTAGT. V was clipped by 0 bases and J by 8 bases, with 16 bases between them. The sequenced sample was PBMCs, obtained before TCRalphabeta/CD19-depleted stem cell transplant. The V gene is TRBV6-4, the J gene TRBJ1-2; D uncertain. The source is a boy between 2 and 10 years old with acute lymphoblastic leukemia, due to receive a stem cell transplant. The DNA of the CDR3 is TGTGCCAGCAGTGACTCGAGTGATGGCCCGAGGGGCTACACCTTC. Amino acids: CASSDSSDGPRGYTF.